This TCR beta chain is from a study of T cell changes during pregnancy in multiple sclerosis. Repertoires were generated with immunoSEQ multiplex PCR, while TCRdb's copy carries only in-frame clones and drops some. There are 20,000 to 25,000 clones in the sample; about 90% occur only once, and roughly 8% lies in the top ten. V dropped 6 bases and J dropped 3 bases, with 9 bases sitting between them. CDR1 is SQVTM, CDR2 ANQGSEA, per germline. CDR3 length: 11 amino acids. The source of this sequence is a female donor with multiple sclerosis, enrolled in a pregnancy study. The chain couples TRBV29-1 to TRBJ2-7, with D possibly TRBD2 on 5 matching bases. The sample was CD8+ T cells from peripheral blood mononuclear cells, taken after pregnancy. The CDR3 sequence: CSVRDYYEQYF. DNA for the CDR3: TGCAGCGTGAGGGATTACTACGAGCAGTACTTC.